The 19 T cell receptor beta chains in this list originate from one sample, sequenced in a study of T cell repertoires in cytomegalovirus infection. TCRdb recomputed calls from the reads with MiXCR, one row per CDR3 protein. The data contain about 140,000 distinct CDR3 sequences, roughly 6.5% of them singletons. The sample was PBMCs. These receptor sequences come from a human donor in good health (CMV status not recorded). Some clones in this sample may be carry-over from other donors' samples.

This clonotype was counted a few times. The chain combines TRBV29-1 with TRBJ1-1; D is uncertain. CDR3 length: 15 amino acids. Trimming took 5 bases from V and 0 from J, leaving 16 bases between them. Germline V gene sequence: CDR1 SQVTM, CDR2 ANQGSEA. CDR3: CSVQVPTVMNTEAFF. CDR3 bases: TGCAGCGTTCAGGTACCCACGGTCATGAACACTGAAGCTTTCTTT. The variable domain in full, with the rest retrieved from reference TRBV29-1 and TRBJ1-1, is SAVISQKPSRDICQRGTSLTIQCQVDSQVTMMFWYRQQPGQSLTLIATANQGSEATYESGFVIDKFPISRPNLTFSTLTVSNMSPEDSSIYLCSVQVPTVMNTEAFFGQGTRLTVV.

This clonotype was seen many times. The chain couples TRBV7-2 to TRBJ2-5, with D possibly matching TRBD1 (6 bases). Trimming pared 5 bases from V and 5 bases from J, leaving 6 bases between. The germline gives CDR1 SGHTA, CDR2 FQGNSA. The CDR3 contains 11 residues. The CDR3 protein is CASSTGETQYF. For the CDR3, the DNA is TGTGCCAGCAGCACAGGGGAGACCCAGTACTTC.

The table lists this clonotype with many counts. The chain carries TRBV6-2 or TRBV6-3 and TRBJ2-7; D possibly corresponds to TRBD2 (6 bases). Germline CDR1 is MNHEY and CDR2 is SVGEGT. This CDR3 has 15 amino acids. Trimming removed 6 bases from V and 0 bases from J, with 15 bases in between. CDR3 region: CASRPAGRSSYEQYF. The CDR3 region has the DNA TGTGCCAGCAGACCGGCGGGAAGGAGCTCCTACGAGCAGTACTTC.

In its sample, this clonotype was seen many times. The chain joins TRBV11-2 to TRBJ2-2; tentative D call: TRBD2 (5 bases). This CDR3 has 15 residues. V shed 1 base and J shed 2 bases, with 8 bases lying between them. Looked up from germline, CDR1 is SGHAT and CDR2 is FQNNGV. CDR3 in amino acids: CASSLVRGNTGELFF. In nucleotides, the CDR3 is TGTGCCAGCAGCTTAGTTCGGGGTAACACCGGGGAGCTGTTTTTT.

This clonotype occurred many times. The chain employs TRBV6-5 and TRBJ1-4, with a weak D call TRBD1 (6 bases). Trimming took off 6 bases at V and 10 bases at J, with 12 bases between the two ends. This CDR3 spans 12 amino acids. Germline V gene lookup returns CDR1 MNHEY and CDR2 SVGAGI. CDR3 nucleotide sequence: TGTGCCAGCAGGGGGCCACAGGGAAAACTGTTTTTT. Translation: CASRGPQGKLFF.

This clonotype was detected many times. The gene calls are TRBV7-8 and TRBJ1-1; D unresolved. Trimming pared 1 base from V and 2 bases from J, leaving 14 bases between. The CDR3 spans 16 residues. Germline CDR1 reads SGHVS; CDR2 reads FQNEAQ. The CDR3 DNA reads as TGTGCCAGCAGCTTAGAAACGGGCAGAGTAAACACTGAAGCTTTCTTT. It yields the protein CASSLETGRVNTEAFF. Looking up the rest from reference TRBV7-8 and TRBJ1-1 gives the full variable domain: GAGVSQSPRYKVAKRGQDVALRCDPISGHVSLFWYQQALGQGPEFLTYFQNEAQLDKSGLPSDRFFAERPEGSVSTLKIQRTQQEDSAVYLCASSLETGRVNTEAFFGQGTRLTVV.

This clonotype was detected ten times or more. The V and J genes are TRBV25-1 and TRBJ1-1; D is perhaps TRBD1 (6 bases). V was clipped by 4 bases and J by 4 bases, with 10 bases between them. Germline loops: CDR1 MGHDK, CDR2 SYGVNS. The CDR3 is 13 amino acids. The CDR3 nucleotides are TGTGCCAGCAGTGTCACAGGGTTCACTGAAGCTTTCTTT. Protein: CASSVTGFTEAFF. Full variable domain (remainder filled in from reference TRBV25-1 and TRBJ1-1): EADIYQTPRYLVIGTGKKITLECSQTMGHDKMYWYQQDPGMELHLIHYSYGVNSTEKGDLSSESTVSRIRTEHFPLTLESARPSHTSQYLCASSVTGFTEAFFGQGTRLTVV.

Many counts were recorded for this clonotype. The chain joins TRBV7-2 to TRBJ1-1; D uncertain. Germline lookup yields CDR1 SGHTA and CDR2 FQGNSA. The CDR3 spans 11 residues. With 6 bases removed from V and 0 bases from J, the gap between germline ends came to 2 bases. The CDR3: CASRVNTEAFF. As DNA, the CDR3 is TGTGCCAGCAGAGTGAACACTGAAGCTTTCTTT.

This clonotype has at least ten counts. The V gene is TRBV4-3, the J gene TRBJ2-7, with unresolved D. The CDR3 runs to 14 residues. CDR1 LGHNA and CDR2 YSLEER come from the germline V gene. V was shortened by 4 bases and J by 2 bases, with 12 bases between the two germline ends. CDR3 region: CASSPSLGAYEQYF. The CDR3, as DNA: TGCGCCAGCAGCCCCAGTCTAGGAGCCTACGAGCAGTACTTC.

The rearrangement uses TRBV11-2 and TRBJ2-3, with D unclear. The ends were cut back, 4 bases at V and 1 base at J, with 3 bases in the middle. This CDR3 is 12 amino acids long. Germline V gene sequence: CDR1 SGHAT, CDR2 FQNNGV. CDR3 in DNA: TGTGCCAGCAGCTGGGGCACAGATACGCAGTATTTT. This gives the protein CASSWGTDTQYF.

Ten or more counts support this clonotype. The genes are TRBV12-3 or TRBV12-4 and TRBJ1-2; D gene unclear. The CDR3 is 14 residues long. V was pared by 3 bases and J by 8 bases, with 16 bases between. CDR3: CASSFLPDRRGYTF. In DNA, the CDR3 is TGTGCCAGCAGTTTTCTTCCCGATCGGAGAGGCTACACCTTC.

A few counts support this clonotype. The chain combines TRBV5-1 with TRBJ2-1, with a weak D call TRBD1 (6 bases). This CDR3 region has 14 residues. Germline CDR1 SGHRS, CDR2 YFSETQ. V shed 0 bases and J shed 5 bases, with 9 bases lying between them. The CDR3 loop reads CASSLGWGHNEQFF. CDR3 DNA sequence: TGCGCCAGCAGCTTGGGCTGGGGGCACAATGAGCAGTTCTTC.

This clonotype was counted between two and nine times. The rearrangement links TRBV20-1 to TRBJ2-1, with a tentative D call TRBD1 (5 bases). Between the trimmed V and J ends, which lost 2 bases and 9 bases, there was a span of 14 bases. Per germline, CDR1 DFQATT and CDR2 SNEGSKA (reference sequence). The CDR3 covers 13 residues. CDR3: CSARPPGRSEQFF. The CDR3 DNA reads TGCAGTGCTAGACCCCCAGGGCGAAGTGAGCAGTTCTTC.

This clonotype occurred many times. The chain joins TRBV19 to TRBJ2-7; 8 positions agree with TRBD1. Germline V CDR1 and CDR2: LNHDA, SQIVND (reference sequence). After removal of 3 bases from V and 3 bases from J, the junction contained 1 base not matched to a gene. The CDR3 has 13 residues. Here the CDR3 reads CASSIGTGYEQYF. CDR3 sequence (DNA): TGTGCCAGTAGTATCGGGACAGGCTACGAGCAGTACTTC.

Ten or more counts support this clonotype. The chain uses TRBV4-1 and TRBJ2-5; perhaps TRBD1 as D (7 bases). Germline V gene sequence: CDR1 MGHRA, CDR2 YSYEKL. The ends were cut back, 3 bases at V and 4 bases at J, with 15 bases in the middle. This CDR3 contains 15 residues. Written as DNA, the CDR3 is TGCGCCAGCAGCCACGTAGACAGGGAGGCAGAGACCCAGTACTTC. It is translated as CASSHVDREAETQYF.

This clonotype came up many times. The chain joins TRBV6-9 to TRBJ1-1, with 10 bases identical to TRBD1. V shed 6 bases, J shed 1 base, and the junction held 5 bases outside the gene matches. CDR3 length equals 15 residues. CDR1 is MNHGY, CDR2 SVAAGI, per germline. The CDR3 sequence: CASSGQGGENTEAFF. CDR3 nucleotides: TGTGCCAGCAGCGGACAGGGGGGTGAGAACACTGAAGCTTTCTTT.

This clonotype was detected ten times or more. This chain connects TRBV19 to TRBJ1-2; D call uncertain. V was trimmed by 7 bases and J by 6 bases, leaving 6 bases between them. The germline V gene encodes CDR1 LNHDA and CDR2 SQIVND (reference sequence). This CDR3 spans 10 amino acids. DNA for the CDR3: TGTGCCAGTAAAGAGGATGGCTACACCTTC. Encoded protein: CASKEDGYTF. The full variable domain, completed using reference TRBV19 and TRBJ1-2, is DGGITQSPKYLFRKEGQNVTLSCEQNLNHDAMYWYRQDPGQGLRLIYYSQIVNDFQKGDIAEGYSVSREKKESFPLTVTSAQKNPTAFYLCASKEDGYTFGSGTRLTVV.

At least ten counts were recorded for this clonotype. This chain connects TRBV7-2 to TRBJ2-3; 11 bases map to TRBD2. The germline gives CDR1 SGHTA, CDR2 FQGNSA. CDR3 size: 19 residues. With 5 bases clipped from V and 5 bases from J, the junction kept 18 bases outside the gene matches. The CDR3 nucleotides are TGTGCCAGCAGCCCCAAGGGAGTAGCGGGGGGGGTAACTCGAGATACGCAGTATTTT. It codes for CASSPKGVAGGVTRDTQYF. The full variable domain, rest sourced from reference TRBV7-2 and TRBJ2-3, is GAGVSQSPSNKVTEKGKDVELRCDPISGHTALYWYRQSLGQGLEFLIYFQGNSAPDKSGLPSDRFSAERTGGSVSTLTIQRTQQEDSAVYLCASSPKGVAGGVTRDTQYFGPGTRLTVL.

This clonotype was recorded at least ten times. This rearrangement joins TRBV27 to TRBJ2-1, with 7 bases aligning to TRBD1. V lost 4 bases and J lost 0; bases outside the gene matches: 3. Germline V lookup: CDR1 MNHEY, CDR2 SMNVEV (reference sequence). The CDR3 sequence is 15 residues long. CDR3 bases: TGTGCCAGCAGTTCGAGGGGGCACTCCTACAATGAGCAGTTCTTC. Residues: CASSSRGHSYNEQFF.